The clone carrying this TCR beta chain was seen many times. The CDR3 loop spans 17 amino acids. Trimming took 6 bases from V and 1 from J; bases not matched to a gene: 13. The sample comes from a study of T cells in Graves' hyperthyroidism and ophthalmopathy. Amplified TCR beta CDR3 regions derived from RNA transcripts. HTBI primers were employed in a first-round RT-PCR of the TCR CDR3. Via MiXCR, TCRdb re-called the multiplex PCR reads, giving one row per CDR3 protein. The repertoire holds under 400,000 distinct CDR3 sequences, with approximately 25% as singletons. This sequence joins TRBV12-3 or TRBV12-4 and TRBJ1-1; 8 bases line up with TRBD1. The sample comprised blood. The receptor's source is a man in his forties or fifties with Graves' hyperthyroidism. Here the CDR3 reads CASSPGQGGSKNTEAFF. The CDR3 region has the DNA TGTGCCAGCAGCCCTGGACAGGGAGGTTCAAAGAACACTGAAGCTTTCTTT.